The 27 T cell receptor beta chains listed next were all sequenced from one sample in a study of CD8 T cells in ankylosing spondylitis. TCRdb analysed the 5' RACE reads with MiXCR anew, one entry per CDR3 protein. The table has 250,000 to 350,000 distinct CDR3 sequences, over 15% seen once. Sequencing input: blood, either unsorted or a sorted T cell fraction (not recorded which). Every receptor here comes from a male donor with ankylosing spondylitis or in good health (not recorded which).

This clonotype was seen more than once but under ten times. This chain connects TRBV5-1 to TRBJ1-1; tentatively, D is TRBD1 (5 bases). The germline gives CDR1 SGHRS, CDR2 YFSETQ. This CDR3 has 15 residues. Trimming left V 0 bases short and J 1 base short, with 10 bases between. CDR3 coding DNA: TGCGCCAGCAGCTTGGTAGGGGACTCGAACACTGAAGCTTTCTTT. Its translation is CASSLVGDSNTEAFF.

This clonotype came up a few times. This chain connects TRBV6-1 to TRBJ1-1; TRBD1 matches 7 bases. Germline V gene data show CDR1 as MNHNS and CDR2 as SASEGT. CDR3 length: 14 residues. Losses at the gene ends were 5 bases for V and 5 bases for J; bases not matched to a gene: 8. CDR3 sequence reads: CASSQTGLGTEAFF. CDR3 bases: TGTGCCAGCAGTCAGACAGGGTTGGGGACTGAAGCTTTCTTT.

This chain uses TRBV5-4 with TRBJ2-3, with 11 bases aligning to TRBD2. Germline V gives CDR1 SGHNT, CDR2 YYREEE (reference sequence). The CDR3 is 15 residues long. The V and J ends lost 4 bases and 1 base, in that order; junction bases with no gene match: 2. CDR3 protein: CASSEGLAGTDTQYF. CDR3 DNA sequence: TGTGCCAGCAGCGAGGGACTAGCGGGCACAGATACGCAGTATTTT.

In this sample, this clonotype turned up many times. This chain uses TRBV12-3 or TRBV12-4 with TRBJ2-2, with unresolved D. This CDR3 region has 16 residues. Trimming shortened V by 1 base and J by 1 base, and 10 bases separated the two germline ends. As DNA, the CDR3 is TGTGCCAGCAGTTTAGACCCGGCGGTGAACACCGGGGAGCTGTTTTTT. Its protein product is CASSLDPAVNTGELFF.

This chain joins TRBV28 and TRBJ2-4; D is unresolved. The CDR3 extends over 12 amino acids. With 6 bases removed from V and 8 bases from J, the gap between germline ends came to 11 bases. Looked up from germline, CDR1 is MDHEN and CDR2 is SYDVKM. The CDR3 region is CASRTLRDIQYF. CDR3 sequence (DNA): TGTGCCAGCAGGACTCTCCGGGACATTCAGTACTTC.

The chain combines TRBV12-3 or TRBV12-4 with TRBJ2-4; D gene ambiguous. Trimming removed 1 base from V and 2 bases from J, with 6 bases in between. CDR3 length equals 14 residues. The CDR3 reads CASSLDQTKNIQYF. The CDR3 DNA follows: TGTGCCAGCAGTTTAGACCAAACCAAAAACATTCAGTACTTC.

The chain uses TRBV5-1 and TRBJ2-2; 8 bases map to TRBD1. CDR3 length: 14 amino acids. Germline V lookup: CDR1 SGHRS, CDR2 YFSETQ. V trimming: 0 bases; J trimming: 7 bases; junction bases outside the gene matches: 2. The CDR3 bases are TGCGCCAGCAGCTTGGTGACAGGGGACGGGGAGCTGTTTTTT. It specifies CASSLVTGDGELFF. Using reference TRBV5-1 and TRBJ2-2 for the parts outside the CDR3, the full variable domain is KAGVTQTPRYLIKTRGQQVTLSCSPISGHRSVSWYQQTPGQGLQFLFEYFSETQRNKGNFPGRFSGRQFSNSRSEMNVSTLELGDSALYLCASSLVTGDGELFFGEGSRLTVL.

This clonotype has a count of ten or more. The rearrangement uses TRBV12-3 or TRBV12-4 and TRBJ1-2; D gene unclear. The CDR3 runs to 14 residues. Trimming stripped 3 bases from V and 8 bases from J, with 16 bases between. The CDR3 reads CASSLGTAYYGYTF. In DNA, the CDR3 is TGTGCCAGCAGTTTGGGCACGGCATATTACGGCTACACCTTC.

V usage is TRBV12-3 or TRBV12-4 and J usage is TRBJ2-2; D ambiguous. The CDR3 has 14 amino acids. Trimming stripped 3 bases from V and 0 bases from J, with 5 bases between. The CDR3 region is CASSLQSNTGELFF. Written as DNA, the CDR3 is TGTGCCAGCAGTTTGCAGTCGAACACCGGGGAGCTGTTTTTT.

A single count supports this clonotype. V gene TRBV19 combines with J gene TRBJ2-1; D is unclear. This CDR3 is 11 amino acids long. With 6 bases removed from V and 9 bases from J, the gap between germline ends came to 9 bases. Germline V gene sequence: CDR1 LNHDA, CDR2 SQIVND (reference sequence). The CDR3 nucleotides read TGTGCCAGTAGCCCGGGCCGTGAGCAGTTCTTC. Encoded protein: CASSPGREQFF.

This clonotype was found many times. This chain uses TRBV29-1 with TRBJ2-5; TRBD2 is a possible D gene (6 bases). V lost 6 bases, J lost 5 bases, and 13 bases lay in between. The CDR3 is 12 residues long. The V gene's germline CDR1 is SQVTM and CDR2 ANQGSEA. The CDR3 loop reads CSVGGMAETQYF. The CDR3 DNA sequence: TGCAGCGTAGGAGGGATGGCGGAGACCCAGTACTTC.

The genes are TRBV12-3 or TRBV12-4 and TRBJ2-5, with D unclear. Between the trimmed V and J ends, which lost 3 bases and 1 base, there was a span of 12 bases. The CDR3 loop spans 15 amino acids. The CDR3 region has the DNA TGTGCCAGCAGTTTTGGTGGCGTTCGCCAAGAGACCCAGTACTTC. Protein product: CASSFGGVRQETQYF.

This clonotype has only a few counts. The rearrangement uses TRBV28 and TRBJ2-7; 11 bases are a match to TRBD2. Per the germline V gene, CDR1 is MDHEN and CDR2 is SYDVKM. Unmatched junction bases numbered 4, after V lost 0 bases and J lost 0 bases. The CDR3 totals 17 residues. The CDR3 nucleotides read TGTGCCAGCAGTTTATGGGGACTAGCGGATGACTCCTACGAGCAGTACGTC. Its protein product is CASSLWGLADDSYEQYV.

This chain uses TRBV11-2 with TRBJ2-2, with D possibly matching TRBD2 (5 bases). V was pared by 4 bases and J by 3 bases, with 18 bases between. CDR3 length: 17 residues. CDR1 is SGHAT, CDR2 FQNNGV, per germline. This chain's CDR3 is CASSSRALGSHTGELFF. As DNA, the CDR3 is TGTGCCAGCAGCTCCCGGGCTTTGGGGAGTCACACCGGGGAGCTGTTTTTT.

Only a few counts were recorded for this clonotype. The chain combines TRBV2 with TRBJ2-1; 7 nucleotides match TRBD1. J lost 12 bases, V lost 6 bases, and 20 bases had no gene match. CDR3 length: 16 residues. The V gene's germline CDR1 is SNHLY and CDR2 FYNNEI. CDR3 in DNA: TGTGCCAGCAGGAACAACAGACAGGGCTCATCTGTCGGGCAGTTCTTC. Translation: CASRNNRQGSSVGQFF.

The chain recombines TRBV6-5 with TRBJ2-6; 7 bases map to TRBD1. This CDR3 region has 17 residues. Germline trimming cut 4 bases from V and 0 bases from J; bases unmatched to any gene: 6. The germline CDR1 and CDR2 sequences are MNHEY and SVGAGI. The DNA for the CDR3 is TGTGCCAGCAGTTCCGGACAGGCCCGCTCTGGGGCCAACGTCCTGACTTTC. Translation gives CASSSGQARSGANVLTF.

The chain joins TRBV7-6 to TRBJ2-2; 8 bases map to TRBD1. The CDR3 runs to 16 residues. J gave up 1 base and V 8 bases, and 9 bases lay outside the gene matches. Germline V gene sequence: CDR1 SGHVS, CDR2 FNYEAQ. For the CDR3, the DNA is TGTGCCAGCGTACCGACAGGGGACGGGAACACCGGGGAGCTGTTTTTT. Translation gives CASVPTGDGNTGELFF. Full variable domain (missing parts from reference TRBV7-6 and TRBJ2-2): GAGVSQSPRYKVTKRGQDVALRCDPISGHVSLYWYRQALGQGPEFLTYFNYEAQQDKSGLPNDRFSAERPEGSISTLTIQRTEQRDSAMYRCASVPTGDGNTGELFFGEGSRLTVL.

This clonotype was seen only a few times. This sequence joins TRBV5-6 and TRBJ2-6; D might be TRBD1 or TRBD2, each matching 5 bases. Germline CDR1 and CDR2: SGHDT and YYEEEE. Trimming stripped 1 base from V and 4 bases from J, with 12 bases between. The CDR3 totals 16 residues. The CDR3 DNA is TGTGCCAGCAGCTTGCCCCCCGGGGCGGGGGCCAACGTCCTGACTTTC. Its protein product is CASSLPPGAGANVLTF.

This clonotype was counted only a few times. This rearrangement joins TRBV6-5 to TRBJ2-7, with TRBD2 matching over 12 bases. Germline CDR1 is MNHEY and CDR2 is SVGAGI. This CDR3 is 18 amino acids long. Trimming took 0 bases from V and 1 from J; bases not matched to a gene: 7. CDR3 in DNA: TGTGCCAGCAGTTACTCGGTCCCCGGGACTAGCGGGTCCTACGAGCAGTACGTC. Translated: CASSYSVPGTSGSYEQYV.

The V gene is TRBV20-1, the J gene TRBJ2-3; either TRBD1 or TRBD2 may fit D (5 bases each). The ends were cut back, 1 base at V and 3 bases at J, with 11 bases in the middle. This CDR3 has 14 amino acids. The V gene's germline CDR1 is DFQATT and CDR2 SNEGSKA (reference sequence). The CDR3 spells CSARVFGATDTQYF. As DNA, the CDR3 is TGCAGTGCTAGAGTCTTCGGGGCTACAGATACGCAGTATTTT.

The chain carries TRBV20-1 and TRBJ2-3; 9 nucleotides align to TRBD2. The CDR3 has 14 amino acids. Germline V CDR1 and CDR2: DFQATT, SNEGSKA (reference sequence). Trimming took 1 base from V and 1 from J; bases not matched to a gene: 0. CDR3 DNA: TGCAGTGCTAGAGCTAGCGGGGGCACAGATACGCAGTATTTT. Protein sequence: CSARASGGTDTQYF.

This clonotype has a handful of counts. The V gene is TRBV12-3 or TRBV12-4, the J gene TRBJ1-6, with TRBD1 matching 9 bases. The CDR3 runs 15 residues. J gave up 10 bases and V 6 bases, and 10 bases lay outside the gene matches. The CDR3 protein is CASSPGGQGGSPLHF. Written as DNA, the CDR3 is TGTGCCAGCAGCCCTGGGGGACAGGGAGGATCACCCCTCCACTTT.

This clonotype was counted between two and nine times. This chain joins TRBV12-3 or TRBV12-4 and TRBJ1-5; 7 nucleotides match TRBD1. The CDR3 runs to 14 residues. The V and J ends lost 4 bases and 7 bases, in that order; junction bases with no gene match: 7. The CDR3 reads CASSWGQQIQPQHF. In nucleotides, the CDR3 is TGTGCCAGCAGTTGGGGACAGCAGATACAGCCCCAGCATTTT.

In the case of this clonotype: A read error is possible here, since a much larger clone lies one base away. The J gene is TRBJ2-5, the V gene TRBV12-3 or TRBV12-4, with D tentatively TRBD2 (6 bases). The CDR3 is made up of 12 amino acids. This CDR3 reads CTSSSRGETQYF. The DNA of the CDR3 is TGTACCAGCAGTTCCCGGGGGGAGACCCAGTACTTC.

V gene TRBV12-3 or TRBV12-4 combines with J gene TRBJ1-4, with no clear D. This CDR3 region has 15 residues. V was clipped by 1 base and J by 3 bases, with 9 bases between them. The CDR3 DNA reads as TGTGCCAGCAGTTTAGAGACGACCTCTAATGAAAAACTGTTTTTT. Encoded protein: CASSLETTSNEKLFF.

This clonotype was seen repeatedly, ten times or more. The chain recombines TRBV10-3 with TRBJ1-5; D is uncertain. V was shortened by 3 bases and J by 2 bases, with 8 bases between the two germline ends. The germline V gene has CDR1 ENHRY and CDR2 SYGVKD. This CDR3 region has 14 residues. The CDR3 nucleotides are TGTGCCATCAGTGAAAGGGAGGGCAATCAGCCCCAGCATTTT. Translation: CAISEREGNQPQHF.

This clonotype turned up a few times. V and J are TRBV24-1 and TRBJ2-7; D perhaps matches TRBD2 (5 bases). Germline V CDR1 and CDR2: KGHDR, SFDVKD. The CDR3 spans 15 residues. Trimming took off 0 bases at V and 4 bases at J, with 12 bases between the two ends. The CDR3 loop is CATSDLGLVLYEQYV. CDR3 DNA: TGTGCCACCAGTGATTTGGGACTTGTCCTTTACGAGCAGTACGTC.